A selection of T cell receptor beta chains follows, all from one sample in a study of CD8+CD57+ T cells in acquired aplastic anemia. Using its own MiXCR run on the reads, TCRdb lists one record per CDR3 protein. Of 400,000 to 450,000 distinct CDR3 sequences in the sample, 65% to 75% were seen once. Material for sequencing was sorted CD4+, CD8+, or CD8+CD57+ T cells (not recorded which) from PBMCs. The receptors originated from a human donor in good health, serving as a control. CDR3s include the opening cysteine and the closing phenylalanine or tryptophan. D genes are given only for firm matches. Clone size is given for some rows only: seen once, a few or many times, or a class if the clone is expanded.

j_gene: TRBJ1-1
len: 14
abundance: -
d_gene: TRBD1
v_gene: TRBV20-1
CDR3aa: CSAQGDRYEPEAFF
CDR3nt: TGCAGTGCTCAGGGGGACCGCTACGAGCCTGAAGCTTTCTTT

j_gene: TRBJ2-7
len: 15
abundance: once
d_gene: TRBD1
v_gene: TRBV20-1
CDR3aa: CSARDLQGADYGQYF
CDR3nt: TGCAGTGCTAGAGATCTCCAGGGGGCCGACTACGGGCAGTACTTC

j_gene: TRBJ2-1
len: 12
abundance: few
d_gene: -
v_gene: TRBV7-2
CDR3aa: CASGGIYNEQFF
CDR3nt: TGTGCCAGCGGGGGGATCTACAATGAGCAGTTCTTC

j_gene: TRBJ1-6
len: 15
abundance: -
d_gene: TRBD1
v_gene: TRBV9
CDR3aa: CASSVGDRVYEQFHF
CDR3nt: TGTGCCAGCAGCGTAGGGGACAGGGTCTACGAGCAGTTCCACTTT

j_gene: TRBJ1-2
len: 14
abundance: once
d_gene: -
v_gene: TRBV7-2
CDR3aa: CASSPANRENGYTF
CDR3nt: TGTGCCAGCAGCCCAGCTAACAGGGAAAATGGCTACACCTTC

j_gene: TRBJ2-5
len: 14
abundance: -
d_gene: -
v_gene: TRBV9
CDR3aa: CASSEEDSQETQYF
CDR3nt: TGTGCCAGCAGCGAGGAAGATAGCCAAGAGACCCAGTACTTC

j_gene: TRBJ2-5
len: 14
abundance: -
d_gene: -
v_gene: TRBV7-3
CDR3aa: CASSLGLAHGTEYF
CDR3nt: TGTGCCAGCAGCCTGGGACTGGCGCATGGGACCGAGTACTTC

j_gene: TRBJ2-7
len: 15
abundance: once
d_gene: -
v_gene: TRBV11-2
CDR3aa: CASSLKSPTSVEQYF
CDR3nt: TGTGCCAGCAGCCTAAAGTCCCCCACCTCAGTCGAGCAGTACTTC

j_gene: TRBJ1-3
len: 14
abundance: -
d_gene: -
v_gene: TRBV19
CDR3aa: CASRNRDGRNTIYF
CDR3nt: TGTGCCAGTAGGAACCGGGACGGACGAAACACCATATATTTT

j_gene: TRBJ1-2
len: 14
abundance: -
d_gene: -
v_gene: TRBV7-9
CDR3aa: CASSVPAETQGYTF
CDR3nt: TGTGCCAGCAGCGTACCCGCGGAGACTCAGGGCTACACCTTC

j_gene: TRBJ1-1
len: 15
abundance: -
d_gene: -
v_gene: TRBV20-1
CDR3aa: CSARDAGAMNTEAFF
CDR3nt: TGCAGTGCTAGAGATGCGGGGGCTATGAACACTGAAGCTTTCTTT

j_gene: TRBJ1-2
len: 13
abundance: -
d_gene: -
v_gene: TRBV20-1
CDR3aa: CSARGSPGYGYTF
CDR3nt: TGCAGTGCAAGGGGCTCCCCGGGCTATGGCTACACCTTC

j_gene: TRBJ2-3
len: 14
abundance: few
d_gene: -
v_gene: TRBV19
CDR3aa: CASTPGDTGDTQYF
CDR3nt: TGTGCCAGTACCCCTGGGGATACGGGGGATACGCAGTATTTT

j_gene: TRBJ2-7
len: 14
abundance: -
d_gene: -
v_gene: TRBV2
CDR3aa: CASRGPGLAYEQYF
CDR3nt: TGTGCCAGCAGGGGGCCAGGGTTAGCCTACGAGCAGTACTTC

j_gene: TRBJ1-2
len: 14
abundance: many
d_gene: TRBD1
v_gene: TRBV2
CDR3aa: CASIPDRVNYGYTF
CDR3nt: TGTGCCAGCATCCCCGACAGGGTTAACTATGGCTACACCTTC

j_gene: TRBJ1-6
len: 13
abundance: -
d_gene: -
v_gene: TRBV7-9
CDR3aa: CASSSRINSPLHF
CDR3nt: TGTGCCAGCAGTTCCCGGATTAATTCACCCCTCCACTTT